A selection of T cell receptor beta chains follows, all from one sample in a study of CD8 T cells in Susac syndrome. TCRdb used MiXCR to reprocess the immunoSEQ multiplex PCR reads, holding one entry per CDR3 protein. The sample shows 150,000 to 200,000 distinct CDR3 sequences, about 91% of them seen only once. Sequencing input: CD4+ T cells from PBMCs. The receptor set was obtained from a human donor with Susac syndrome. Each CDR3 is given with its conserved first and last residue. Each record gives: D gene, clone size, V gene, J gene, CDR3 protein, CDR3 DNA. The D gene is left open where the match is weak. Size tells how often a clone was seen (once, few, many) or the class of an expanded clone, and some rows leave it out.

D: .
size: .
V: TRBV12-3/TRBV12-4
J: TRBJ2-3
CDR3: CASSQPVGNTQYF
DNA: TGTGCCAGCAGCCAACCCGTTGGGAATACGCAGTATTTT

D: .
size: once
V: TRBV7-9
J: TRBJ2-2
CDR3: CASSPVLSREDGELFF
DNA: TGTGCCAGCAGTCCCGTGCTATCGCGGGAAGACGGGGAGCTGTTTTTT

D: .
size: .
V: TRBV18
J: TRBJ2-5
CDR3: CASSHPGAEETQYF
DNA: TGTGCCAGCTCACACCCGGGGGCGGAAGAGACCCAGTACTTC

D: .
size: once
V: TRBV30
J: TRBJ1-4
CDR3: CAWSEDRVNEKLFF
DNA: TGTGCCTGGAGTGAGGACAGAGTTAATGAAAAACTGTTTTTT

D: .
size: .
V: TRBV9
J: TRBJ2-7
CDR3: CASSVAPQRNYEQYF
DNA: TGTGCCAGCAGCGTAGCTCCCCAGCGAAACTACGAGCAGTACTTC

D: .
size: .
V: TRBV30
J: TRBJ1-1
CDR3: CAGSKTAPGTEAFF
DNA: TGTGCCGGATCCAAGACAGCTCCGGGCACTGAAGCTTTCTTT

D: TRBD2
size: .
V: TRBV20-1
J: TRBJ2-1
CDR3: CSARGPASGGAGNEQFF
DNA: TGCAGTGCTAGAGGCCCCGCTAGCGGGGGGGCGGGGAATGAGCAGTTCTTC

D: .
size: .
V: TRBV29-1
J: TRBJ2-7
CDR3: CSVPQANSYEQYF
DNA: TGCAGCGTCCCCCAGGCAAACTCCTACGAGCAGTACTTC

D: TRBD1
size: .
V: TRBV5-1
J: TRBJ1-4
CDR3: CASSDPQGLGGEKLFF
DNA: TGCGCCAGCAGCGACCCACAGGGGTTAGGAGGCGAAAAACTGTTTTTT

D: .
size: few
V: TRBV2
J: TRBJ1-3
CDR3: CASSVSGNTIYF
DNA: TGTGCCAGCAGTGTGTCTGGAAACACCATATATTTT

D: .
size: .
V: TRBV2
J: TRBJ2-2
CDR3: CATYTGELFF
DNA: TGTGCCACTTACACCGGGGAGCTGTTTTTT

D: .
size: .
V: TRBV29-1
J: TRBJ2-1
CDR3: CSVVHRGTGVNEQFF
DNA: TGCAGCGTTGTCCATCGGGGGACTGGCGTGAATGAGCAGTTCTTC

D: TRBD2
size: .
V: TRBV12-3/TRBV12-4
J: TRBJ2-7
CDR3: CASSFGTSSYEQYF
DNA: TGTGCCAGCAGTTTTGGGACTAGCTCCTACGAGCAGTACTTC

D: .
size: .
V: TRBV5-1
J: TRBJ2-2
CDR3: CASSLGLLGDTGELFF
DNA: TGCGCCAGCAGCTTGGGACTCCTCGGGGACACCGGGGAGCTGTTTTTT

D: .
size: .
V: TRBV27
J: TRBJ1-6
CDR3: CASSLGQDNSPLHF
DNA: TGTGCCAGCAGTTTGGGACAAGATAATTCACCCCTCCACTTT

D: TRBD2
size: .
V: TRBV11-3
J: TRBJ2-3
CDR3: CASSPGLGRTDTQYF
DNA: TGTGCCAGCAGCCCGGGACTAGGAAGAACAGATACGCAGTATTTT

D: TRBD1
size: .
V: TRBV6-5
J: TRBJ2-3
CDR3: CASGQGNLDTQYF
DNA: TGTGCCAGCGGACAGGGTAACTTGGATACGCAGTATTTT

D: TRBD1
size: .
V: TRBV27
J: TRBJ2-2
CDR3: CASSWTGVHRELFF
DNA: TGTGCCAGCAGTTGGACAGGGGTGCACCGGGAGCTGTTTTTT

D: TRBD2
size: .
V: TRBV25-1
J: TRBJ2-1
CDR3: CASSELGGGARRNEQFF
DNA: TGTGCCAGCAGTGAACTGGGCGGGGGGGCCCGGCGGAATGAGCAGTTCTTC

D: TRBD1
size: once
V: TRBV4-1
J: TRBJ1-5
CDR3: CASSQGQDGPEPQHF
DNA: TGCGCCAGCAGCCAGGGACAGGATGGTCCGGAACCCCAGCATTTT

D: .
size: .
V: TRBV2
J: TRBJ1-1
CDR3: CASSVSWNTEAFF
DNA: TGTGCCAGCAGTGTTTCTTGGAACACTGAAGCTTTCTTT

D: TRBD1
size: .
V: TRBV20-1
J: TRBJ2-1
CDR3: CSARAGQGYNEQFF
DNA: TGCAGTGCTAGGGCCGGACAGGGATACAATGAGCAGTTCTTC

D: .
size: .
V: TRBV7-2
J: TRBJ1-1
CDR3: CASSLAGGAETEAFF
DNA: TGTGCCAGCAGCTTAGCCGGGGGCGCAGAGACTGAAGCTTTCTTT

D: TRBD1
size: .
V: TRBV20-1
J: TRBJ1-5
CDR3: CSAQQGAGNQPQHF
DNA: TGCAGTGCTCAGCAGGGGGCAGGGAATCAGCCCCAGCATTTT

D: .
size: few
V: TRBV12-3/TRBV12-4
J: TRBJ2-7
CDR3: CASSSNHYPASEQYF
DNA: TGTGCCAGCAGTTCCAATCATTACCCAGCGTCCGAGCAGTACTTC

D: .
size: .
V: TRBV3-1
J: TRBJ1-4
CDR3: CASSLFTTNEKLFF
DNA: TGTGCCAGCAGCCTTTTCACAACTAATGAAAAACTGTTTTTT

D: .
size: .
V: TRBV6-8
J: TRBJ2-7
CDR3: CASSRSPSGTTYREQYF
DNA: TGTGCCAGCAGTCGCAGCCCCTCCGGGACCACTTATCGCGAGCAGTACTTC

D: TRBD1
size: .
V: TRBV6-1
J: TRBJ1-5
CDR3: CASSTKAGTGPNQPQHF
DNA: TGTGCCAGCAGCACCAAAGCCGGGACAGGGCCCAATCAGCCCCAGCATTTT

D: .
size: once
V: TRBV11-2
J: TRBJ2-7
CDR3: CASSHGGGEQYF
DNA: TGTGCCAGCAGCCACGGGGGAGGCGAGCAGTACTTC

D: .
size: .
V: TRBV6-5
J: TRBJ1-2
CDR3: CASISQGRGYTF
DNA: TGTGCCAGCATTTCACAGGGCCGCGGCTACACCTTC

D: .
size: .
V: TRBV12-3/TRBV12-4
J: TRBJ2-1
CDR3: CASMAARIRQFF
DNA: TGTGCCAGCATGGCCGCGAGGATCCGGCAGTTCTTC

D: .
size: .
V: TRBV20-1
J: TRBJ2-1
CDR3: CSARTAGGNEQFF
DNA: TGCAGTGCTAGAACGGCGGGTGGGAATGAGCAGTTCTTC

D: .
size: .
V: TRBV19
J: TRBJ2-1
CDR3: CASSMGSGSYNEQFF
DNA: TGTGCCAGTAGTATGGGAAGCGGCTCCTACAATGAGCAGTTCTTC

D: .
size: .
V: TRBV4-1
J: TRBJ1-1
CDR3: CASSQTTDRFNTEAFF
DNA: TGCGCCAGCAGCCAAACCACCGACAGATTTAACACTGAAGCTTTCTTT